This T cell receptor beta chain was obtained from a study of CXCR3-negative and CXCR3-positive naive CD8 T cells. Study observations and caveats: Memory cells differed in TRBV-TRBJ usage, but naive CXCR3-negative and CXCR3-positive cells had similar usage. TRB CDR3s were more hydrophobic in CXCR3-positive than in CXCR3-negative naive cells.

TRB cDNA libraries were made by UMI-labeled 5' RACE. From the 5' RACE reads, TCRdb lists one entry per CDR3 protein and no DNA. The ten most abundant clones cover more than 0.3% of a sample with more than 80,000 distinct CDR3 sequences. The CDR3 is 12 residues long. The germline CDR1 and CDR2 sequences are SGHNT and YYREEE (reference sequence). Triplicate sorts of 300,000 cells per CD8+ subset. Comments on this clonotype: Antigen: not known.

The TCR was taken from a human donor in good health. Some clones in this sample may be carry-over from other donors' samples. Input material: naive CXCR3+ CD8+ T cells from blood. The subset was: CD45RO-CCR7+CD27+CD95- naive CD8+ T cells expressing CXCR3 (TNR3+). The chain joins TRBV5-4 to TRBJ1-1; TCRdb indicates TRBD1, and absent DNA this call remains unverified. CDR3 sequence reads: CATTGGDTEAFF.